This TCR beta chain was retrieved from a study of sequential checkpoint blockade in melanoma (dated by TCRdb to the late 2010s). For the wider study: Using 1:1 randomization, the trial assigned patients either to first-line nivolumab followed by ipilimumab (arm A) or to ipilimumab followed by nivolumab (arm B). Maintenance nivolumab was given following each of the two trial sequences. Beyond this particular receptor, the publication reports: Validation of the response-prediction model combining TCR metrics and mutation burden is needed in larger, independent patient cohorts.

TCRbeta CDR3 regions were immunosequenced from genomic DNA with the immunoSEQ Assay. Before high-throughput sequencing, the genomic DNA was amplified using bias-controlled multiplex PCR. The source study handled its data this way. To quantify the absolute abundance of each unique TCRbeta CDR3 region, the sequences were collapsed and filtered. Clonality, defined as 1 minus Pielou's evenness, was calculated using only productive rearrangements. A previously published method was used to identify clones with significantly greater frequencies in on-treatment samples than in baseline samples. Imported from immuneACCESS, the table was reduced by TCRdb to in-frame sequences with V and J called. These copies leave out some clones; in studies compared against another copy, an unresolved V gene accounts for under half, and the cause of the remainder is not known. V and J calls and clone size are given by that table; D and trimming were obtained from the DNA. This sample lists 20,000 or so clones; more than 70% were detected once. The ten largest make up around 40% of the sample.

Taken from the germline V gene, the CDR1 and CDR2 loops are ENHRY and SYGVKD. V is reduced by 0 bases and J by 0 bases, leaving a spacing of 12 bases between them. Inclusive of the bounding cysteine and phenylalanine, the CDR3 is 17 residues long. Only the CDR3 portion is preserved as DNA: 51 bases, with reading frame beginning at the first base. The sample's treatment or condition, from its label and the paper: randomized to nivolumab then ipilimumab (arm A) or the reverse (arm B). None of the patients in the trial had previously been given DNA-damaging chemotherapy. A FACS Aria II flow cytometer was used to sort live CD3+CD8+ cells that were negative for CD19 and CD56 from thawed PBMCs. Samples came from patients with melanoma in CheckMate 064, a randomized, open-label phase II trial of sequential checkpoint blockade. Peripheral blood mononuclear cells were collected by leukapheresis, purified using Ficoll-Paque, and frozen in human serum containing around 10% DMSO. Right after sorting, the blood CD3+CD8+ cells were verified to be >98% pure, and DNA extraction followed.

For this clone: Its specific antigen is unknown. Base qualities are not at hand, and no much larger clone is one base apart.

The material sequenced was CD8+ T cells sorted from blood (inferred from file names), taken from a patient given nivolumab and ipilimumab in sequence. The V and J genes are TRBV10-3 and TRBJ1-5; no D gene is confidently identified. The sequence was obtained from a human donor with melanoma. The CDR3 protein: CAISESRRGNSNQPQHF. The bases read TGTGCCATCAGTGAGTCGCGTCGAGGGAATAGCAATCAGCCCCAGCATTTT.